A selection of T cell receptor beta chains follows, all from one sample in a study of patients and donors after allogeneic stem cell transplantation. Each CDR3 protein is one row after TCRdb ran MiXCR on the RT-PCR reads. The table includes about a million distinct CDR3 sequences, roughly 18% detected once. Sequencing was performed on blood, either unsorted or a sorted T cell fraction (not recorded which). Receptors were obtained from a human donor who was either an allogeneic HSCT recipient or a stem cell or donor lymphocyte infusion donor (not recorded which). It is not recorded whose cells these are; they may come from a transplant donor. Both conserved end residues are part of each CDR3. A D gene is named only where the DNA matches it firmly. Clone size is given for some rows only: seen once, a few or many times, or a class if the clone is expanded.

d_gene	abundance	v_gene	j_gene	CDR3aa	CDR3nt
.	few	TRBV10-3	TRBJ2-5	CAISVSETQYF	TGTGCCATCAGTGTATCAGAGACCCAGTACTTC
.	.	TRBV6-5	TRBJ2-3	CASGPGDTQYF	TGTGCCAGCGGACCGGGGGATACGCAGTATTTT
.	many	TRBV29-1	TRBJ2-1	CSVARTEQFF	TGCAGCGTTGCCAGAACTGAGCAGTTCTTC
TRBD2	.	TRBV9	TRBJ2-3	CASERENTDTQYF	TGTGCCAGTGAGCGGGAGAACACAGATACGCAGTATTTT
.	.	TRBV14	TRBJ2-7	CASSQGKKRSYEQYF	TGTGCCAGCAGCCAAGGGAAAAAACGGTCCTACGAGCAGTACTTC
.	.	TRBV5-6	TRBJ1-2	CASSFAGDNGYTF	TGTGCCAGCAGCTTCGCAGGGGATAATGGCTACACCTTC
TRBD2	.	TRBV5-5	TRBJ2-2	CASSSRAGDGTGELFF	TGTGCCAGCAGTAGTAGAGCGGGAGACGGGACCGGGGAGCTGTTTTTT
TRBD2	.	TRBV4-2	TRBJ2-4	CASSQDDRGTSGAPAKNIQYF	TGTGCCAGCAGCCAAGATGATCGAGGGACTAGCGGGGCCCCAGCCAAAAACATTCAGTACTTC
.	.	TRBV4-3	TRBJ2-1	CASSQDSDDNEQFF	TGCGCCAGCAGCCAAGATTCGGATGACAATGAGCAGTTCTTC
TRBD2	.	TRBV5-1	TRBJ2-6	CASSLRASGSANVLTF	TGCGCCAGCAGCTTGAGGGCTAGCGGGAGTGCCAACGTCCTGACTTTC
TRBD1	many	TRBV12-3/TRBV12-4	TRBJ2-3	CASSRDRDWTDTQYF	TGTGCCAGCAGTCGAGACAGGGATTGGACAGATACGCAGTATTTT
.	few	TRBV21-1	TRBJ1-2	CASSRPGQGCYGYTF	TGTGCCAGCAGCAGACCGGGACAGGGGTGCTATGGCTACACCTTC